These 15 T cell receptor beta chains share one sample of origin, sequenced in a study of regulatory T cells in long-lasting Graves disease (dated by TCRdb to about 2021). The time point label, as the study defines it: newly diagnosed GD, antithyroid drugs for less than 3 months. For both TCR sequencing and RNA sequencing, RNA was extracted from PBMCs in TRIzol. Receptor amplification or capture employed multiplex PCR. Instrument used: Illumina HiSeq 4000. To build TCR beta libraries, CDR3 regions were amplified by Arm-PCR using iRepertoire HTBI primers. TCRdb itself trimmed the public reads at Q25 with fastp, ran MiXCR and retained productive beta chains. Rows with a matching CDR3 protein are joined into one entry that keeps the most common DNA and genes. This sample holds around 450,000 distinct CDR3 sequences; just under 15% were observed only once. The ten largest account for 16% of the sample.

This same sample was also taken into another study, of T cells in Graves' hyperthyroidism and ophthalmopathy.

Specimen: peripheral blood mononuclear cells (PBMCs), collected at new diagnosis, from a patient treated with antithyroid drugs. All receptors derive from a woman aged 30 to 39 with Graves disease. Donor details come from another sample of the same person, matched by shared clones.

The genes are TRBV30 and TRBJ2-3; D is possibly TRBD2 (6 bases). The CDR3 extends over 15 amino acids. Between the trimmed V and J ends, which lost 0 bases and 0 bases, there was a span of 10 bases. Germline CDR1 is GTSNPN and CDR2 is SVGIG (reference sequence). The CDR3 protein is CAWSVLTSSTDTQYF. The CDR3 nucleotides are TGTGCCTGGAGTGTACTCACTAGCAGCACAGATACGCAGTATTTT.

Worth noting for this clonotype: A read error is possible here, since a much larger clone lies one base away. Because the CDR3 is missing its conserved closing phenylalanine or tryptophan, this is likely a read error. This chain connects TRBV20-1 to TRBJ2-6; TRBD2 matches at 9 bases. With V trimmed by 6 bases and J by 0 bases, 9 bases remained unmatched. Germline V gives CDR1 DFQATT, CDR2 SNEGSKA (reference sequence). This CDR3 is 17 amino acids long. As DNA, the CDR3 is TGCAGTGCCGCCTCGGAGACTAGCGGCTCTGGGGCCAACGTCCTGACTCTC. Encoded protein: CSAASETSGSGANVLTL.

The J gene is TRBJ2-1, the V gene TRBV9, with 7 bases aligning to TRBD2. The V gene end was trimmed by 3 bases and the J gene end by 5 bases; junction bases not matched to a gene: 8. Germline-derived CDR1 and CDR2 are SGDLS and YYNGEE. The CDR3 totals 15 residues. The CDR3 protein is CASSGASGVHNEQFF. CDR3 sequence (DNA): TGTGCCAGCAGCGGAGCTAGCGGCGTGCACAATGAGCAGTTCTTC.

This clonotype has a count of ten or more. The chain employs TRBV7-3 and TRBJ2-1; 9 bases fit TRBD2. The V and J ends lost 5 bases and 7 bases, in that order; junction bases with no gene match: 9. CDR3 size: 15 residues. CDR1 and CDR2 from the germline V gene are SGHTA and FQGTGA. This chain's CDR3 is CASSLLAGAVNEQFF. The CDR3 nucleotides read TGTGCCAGCAGCCTCTTAGCGGGAGCAGTGAATGAGCAGTTCTTC.

There are a few counts of this clonotype. The CDR3 bases are TGCGCCAGCAGTGAGTTCACAGGGGGAGCCAAAAACATTCAGTACTTC. Its translation is CASSEFTGGAKNIQYF. The chain joins TRBV10-2 to TRBJ2-4, with TRBD1 matching 8 bases. This CDR3 is 16 amino acids long. The trim removed 1 base at V and 0 bases at J, leaving 2 bases unmatched. The V gene's germline CDR1 is WSHSY and CDR2 SAAADI.

In this sample, this clonotype turned up many times. The CDR3 reads CAWTRGLAEYNEQFF. CDR3 nucleotide sequence: TGTGCCTGGACCAGGGGACTAGCGGAATACAATGAGCAGTTCTTC. The chain recombines TRBV30 with TRBJ2-1, with 11 positions matching TRBD2. J lost 4 bases, V lost 4 bases, and 6 bases had no gene match. CDR3 length equals 15 residues. Germline V lookup: CDR1 GTSNPN, CDR2 SVGIG (reference sequence).

Only a few counts were recorded for this clonotype. The chain joins TRBV3-1 to TRBJ2-1; D is possibly TRBD1 or TRBD2 (5 bases each). The CDR3 sequence is 13 residues long. Germline V CDR1 and CDR2: LGHDT, YNNKEL (reference sequence). The V and J ends lost 0 bases and 11 bases respectively, with 11 bases between them. The CDR3, as DNA: TGTGCCAGCAGCCAAGATGGGACCCTCCAGCAGTTCTTC. Encoded protein: CASSQDGTLQQFF.

The table lists this clonotype with many counts. This chain uses TRBV30 with TRBJ2-1, with 9 bases that match TRBD2. Germline CDR1 is GTSNPN and CDR2 is SVGIG (reference sequence). CDR3 length: 18 amino acids. J gave up 6 bases and V 3 bases, and 18 bases lay outside the gene matches. The CDR3 DNA is TGTGCCTGGAGAGGAATAAATACGCCTGGACTAGCGTTCAATGAGCAGTTCTTC. It specifies CAWRGINTPGLAFNEQFF.

This clonotype was seen at least ten times. The chain recombines TRBV24-1 with TRBJ2-1; 12 bases are a match to TRBD2. The CDR3 covers 16 residues. With V trimmed by 4 bases and J by 7 bases, 7 bases remained unmatched. In germline, CDR1 is KGHDR, CDR2 SFDVKD. DNA for the CDR3: TGTGCCACCAGTGAGCCTTCCGGGACTAGCGGGAATGAGCAGTTCTTC. The encoded protein is CATSEPSGTSGNEQFF.

Only a few counts were recorded for this clonotype. The rearrangement uses TRBV24-1 and TRBJ1-2; D may be TRBD1 (6 bases). Germline CDR1 is KGHDR and CDR2 is SFDVKD. Trimming removed 3 bases from V and 4 bases from J, with 11 bases in between. The CDR3 runs 14 residues. The CDR3 spells CATSDSWTAYGYTF. CDR3 DNA: TGTGCCACCAGTGATAGTTGGACAGCCTATGGCTACACCTTC.

This clonotype appeared many times. V is TRBV20-1 and J is TRBJ2-7, with 7 bases that match TRBD2. Germline V gives CDR1 DFQATT, CDR2 SNEGSKA (reference sequence). The junction had 14 bases not matched to a gene; V was cut back by 2 bases and J by 13 bases. The CDR3 is 13 residues long. The CDR3 coding sequence is TGCAGTGCTAGAAAGACTAGCTTCAGCCAGAGTTACTTC. Its translation: CSARKTSFSQSYF.

This clonotype was counted ten times or more. The chain carries TRBV6-2 or TRBV6-3 and TRBJ2-5; D possibly matches TRBD1 or TRBD2 (5 bases each). The CDR3 totals 15 residues. Trimming removed 7 bases at V and 0 bases at J, with 15 bases between. From germline, CDR1 is MNHEY and CDR2 SVGEGT. CDR3 loop: CASNLGTVYQETQYF. CDR3 sequence (DNA): TGTGCCAGCAATCTCGGGACCGTGTACCAAGAGACCCAGTACTTC.

The chain joins TRBV9 to TRBJ2-5; unclear D gene. CDR1 and CDR2 from the germline V gene are SGDLS and YYNGEE. Trimming took 4 bases from V and 2 from J, leaving 18 bases between them. The CDR3 is 16 residues long. The CDR3 region has the DNA TGTGCCAGCAGCCCCCACCACGGAGCGTCGCAAGAGACCCAGTACTTC. Amino acids: CASSPHHGASQETQYF.

This chain links TRBV19 with TRBJ2-2; 7 nucleotides agree with TRBD2. Germline V gene sequence: CDR1 LNHDA, CDR2 SQIVND (reference sequence). The CDR3 length is 13 residues. With 6 bases clipped from V and 6 bases from J, the junction kept 4 bases outside the gene matches. The CDR3 DNA follows: TGTGCCAGTAGGCCCGGGAGGTCCGGGGAGCTGTTTTTT. Encoded protein: CASRPGRSGELFF.

At least ten counts were recorded for this clonotype. This chain joins TRBV20-1 and TRBJ1-1; D remains ambiguous. The CDR3 is 11 residues long. Germline-derived CDR1 and CDR2 are DFQATT and SNEGSKA (reference sequence). V gave up 8 bases and J gave up 2 bases, with 9 bases separating them. The CDR3 sequence is CSMTGNTEAFF. DNA of the CDR3: TGCAGTATGACGGGAAACACTGAAGCTTTCTTT.